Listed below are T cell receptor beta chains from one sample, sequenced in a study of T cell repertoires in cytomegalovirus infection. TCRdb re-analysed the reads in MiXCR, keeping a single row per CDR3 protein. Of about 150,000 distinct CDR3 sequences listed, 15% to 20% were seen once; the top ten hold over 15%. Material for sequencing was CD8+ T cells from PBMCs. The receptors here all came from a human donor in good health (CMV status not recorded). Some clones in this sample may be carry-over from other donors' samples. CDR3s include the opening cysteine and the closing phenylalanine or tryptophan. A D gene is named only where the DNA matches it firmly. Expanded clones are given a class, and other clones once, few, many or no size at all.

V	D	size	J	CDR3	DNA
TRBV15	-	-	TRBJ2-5	CATSNPVETQYF	TGTGCCACCAGCAATCCAGTAGAGACCCAGTACTTC
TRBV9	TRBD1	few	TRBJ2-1	CASSSDRGSPNEQFF	TGTGCCAGCAGCTCCGACAGGGGCAGTCCCAATGAGCAGTTCTTC
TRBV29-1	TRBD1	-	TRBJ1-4	CSVERDRDEKLFF	TGCAGCGTTGAACGCGACAGGGATGAAAAACTGTTTTTT
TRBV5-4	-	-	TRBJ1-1	CASSLLVSMNTEAFF	TGTGCCAGCAGCCTCCTCGTCAGCATGAACACTGAAGCTTTCTTT
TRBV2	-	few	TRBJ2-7	CASRGGLSYEQYF	TGTGCCAGCAGAGGGGGACTCTCCTACGAGCAGTACTTC
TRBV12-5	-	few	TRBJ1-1	CASGLVRTGTTNTEAFF	TGTGCTAGTGGTTTGGTACGAACAGGGACTACGAACACTGAAGCTTTCTTT
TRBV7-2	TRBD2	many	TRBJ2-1	CASRDPGLEVNEQFF	TGTGCCAGCAGGGATCCGGGACTAGAGGTCAATGAGCAGTTCTTC
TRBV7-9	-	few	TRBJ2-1	CASSATGRTYNEQFF	TGTGCCAGCAGCGCTACGGGACGGACCTACAATGAGCAGTTCTTC
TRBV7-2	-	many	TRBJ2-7	CASSPGISYEQYF	TGTGCCAGCAGCCCAGGAATCTCCTACGAGCAGTACTTC
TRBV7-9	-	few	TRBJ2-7	CASSFDAGHSYEQYF	TGTGCCAGCAGCTTCGATGCAGGGCACTCCTACGAGCAGTACTTC
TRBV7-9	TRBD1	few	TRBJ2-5	CASSDRRQGQETQYF	TGTGCCAGCAGCGATCGCCGACAGGGGCAAGAGACCCAGTACTTC
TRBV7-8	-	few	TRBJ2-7	CASSLIPGGTEGQYF	TGTGCCAGCAGCTTAATCCCGGGCGGGACGGAGGGACAGTACTTC
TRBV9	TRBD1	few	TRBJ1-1	CASSARQGNTEAFF	TGTGCCAGCAGCGCCCGACAGGGTAACACTGAAGCTTTCTTT
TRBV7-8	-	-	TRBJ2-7	CASRQRSSYEQYF	TGTGCCAGCAGACAAAGGAGCTCCTACGAGCAGTACTTC
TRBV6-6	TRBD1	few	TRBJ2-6	CASTRSPDRGFSGANVLTF	TGTGCCAGCACCCGATCCCCGGACAGGGGCTTTTCTGGGGCCAACGTCCTGACTTTC
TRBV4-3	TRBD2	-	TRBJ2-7	CASSQVGTSGRISYEQYF	TGCGCCAGCAGCCAAGTAGGGACTAGCGGGAGAATCTCCTACGAGCAGTACTTC
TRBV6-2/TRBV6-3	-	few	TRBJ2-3	CASSYDSRAGDTQYF	TGTGCCAGCAGTTACGACAGCAGGGCTGGAGATACGCAGTATTTT
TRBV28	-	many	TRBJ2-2	CASSQLTATGELFF	TGTGCCAGCAGCCAATTGACAGCGACCGGGGAGCTGTTTTTT
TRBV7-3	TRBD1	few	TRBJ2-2	CASSPDRGTGELFF	TGTGCCAGCAGCCCGGACAGGGGGACCGGGGAGCTGTTTTTT
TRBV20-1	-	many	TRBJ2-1	CSALKRAADEQFF	TGCAGTGCTTTAAAGCGGGCGGCGGATGAGCAGTTCTTC
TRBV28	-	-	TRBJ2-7	CASSLSSGEQYF	TGTGCCAGCAGTTTATCCTCCGGCGAGCAGTACTTC
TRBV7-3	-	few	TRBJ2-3	CAVGESQNTQYF	TGTGCCGTGGGAGAATCTCAAAATACGCAGTATTTT
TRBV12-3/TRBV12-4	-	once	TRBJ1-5	CASSLPGSNQSQHF	TGTGCCAGCAGCTTGCCAGGGAGCAATCAGTCCCAGCATTTT
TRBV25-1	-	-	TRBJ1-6	CASQTGHSPLHF	TGTGCCAGTCAAACAGGGCATTCACCCCTCCACTTT
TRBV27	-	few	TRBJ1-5	CASSLSGGYSNQPQHF	TGTGCCAGCAGTTTATCGGGAGGGTATAGCAATCAGCCCCAGCATTTT
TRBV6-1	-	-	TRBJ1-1	CASRGGALTEAFF	TGTGCATCGAGGGGGGGGGCACTCACTGAAGCTTTCTTT
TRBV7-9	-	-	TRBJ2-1	CASSLRENEQFF	TGTGCCAGCAGCTTGAGGGAAAATGAGCAGTTCTTC
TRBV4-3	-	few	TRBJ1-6	CASSPSTGSKPLHF	TGCGCCAGCAGCCCAAGCACGGGGTCGAAGCCCCTCCACTTT
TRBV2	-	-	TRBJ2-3	CAIEGGTDTQYF	TGTGCCATTGAGGGGGGGACAGATACGCAGTATTTT
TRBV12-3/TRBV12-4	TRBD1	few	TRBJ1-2	CASSPERAGGYYGYTF	TGTGCCAGCAGTCCAGAGAGGGCAGGGGGCTACTATGGCTACACCTTC
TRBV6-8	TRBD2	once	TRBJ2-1	CASSYSTSGGAGDEQFF	TGTGCCAGCAGTTACTCAACTAGCGGGGGGGCGGGTGATGAGCAGTTCTTC
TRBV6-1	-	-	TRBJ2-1	CATQPSYNEQFF	TGTGCCACCCAGCCCTCCTACAATGAGCAGTTCTTC
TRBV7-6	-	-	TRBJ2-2	CASSLKGLNTGELFF	TGTGCCAGCAGCTTAAAAGGGTTGAACACCGGGGAGCTGTTTTTT
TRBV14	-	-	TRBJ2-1	CASSQDVRWYEQFF	TGTGCCAGCAGCCAAGACGTGAGGTGGTATGAGCAGTTCTTC
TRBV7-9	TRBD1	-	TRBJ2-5	CASSRRDRRTETQYF	TGTGCCAGCAGCCGCCGGGACAGGAGGACAGAGACCCAGTACTTC
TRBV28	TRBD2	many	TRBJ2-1	CASSSRQGLAGGTRSYNEQFF	TGTGCCAGCAGTTCTCGACAGGGACTAGCGGGAGGTACTAGGTCCTACAATGAGCAGTTCTTC
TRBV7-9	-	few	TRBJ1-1	CASSWVRGNTEAFF	TGTGCCAGCAGCTGGGTCAGGGGGAACACTGAAGCTTTCTTT
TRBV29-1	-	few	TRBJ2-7	CSVALGTEQYF	TGCAGCGTTGCCCTTGGGACCGAGCAGTACTTC
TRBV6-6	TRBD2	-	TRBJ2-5	CASSYGTREETQYF	TGTGCCAGCAGTTATGGGACTAGGGAGGAGACCCAGTACTTC
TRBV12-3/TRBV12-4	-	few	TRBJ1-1	CASRLGGTEAFF	TGTGCCAGCCGGTTAGGGGGCACTGAAGCTTTCTTT
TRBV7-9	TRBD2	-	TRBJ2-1	CASSLAGGWEQFF	TGTGCCAGCAGCTTAGCGGGGGGGTGGGAGCAGTTCTTC
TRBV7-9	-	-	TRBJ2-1	CASSLAGKPDNEQFF	TGTGCCAGCAGCTTAGCGGGGAAACCAGACAATGAGCAGTTCTTC
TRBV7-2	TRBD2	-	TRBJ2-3	CASSTGTSGATDTQYF	TGTGCCAGCAGCACTGGGACTAGCGGGGCGACAGATACGCAGTATTTT
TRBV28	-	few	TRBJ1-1	CASSQDRYYTEAFF	TGTGCCAGCAGCCAGGACAGATACTACACTGAAGCTTTCTTT
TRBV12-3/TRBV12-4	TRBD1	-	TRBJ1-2	CASSRGTGAYNYGYTF	TGTGCCAGCAGTCGGGGGACAGGGGCTTATAACTATGGCTACACCTTC
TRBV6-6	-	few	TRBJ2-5	CASSYLRVQETQYF	TGTGCCAGCAGTTATTTGAGGGTACAAGAGACCCAGTACTTC
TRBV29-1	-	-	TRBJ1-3	CSVRGGPGNTIYF	TGCAGCGTGAGAGGGGGGCCTGGAAACACCATATATTTT
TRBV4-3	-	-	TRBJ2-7	CASSQGRGDEQYF	TGCGCCAGCAGCCAAGGAAGAGGGGACGAGCAGTACTTC